The 5 T cell receptor beta chains given below trace back to one sample, sequenced in a study of T cells in narcolepsy. Only in-frame clones appear in the TCRdb table, and some are missing; sequencing was by immunoSEQ multiplex PCR. The sample consists of fewer than 30,000 clones, more than 80% of them appearing once. The sequencing sample was made of CD45RA- memory CD4+ T cells from PBMCs. The origin of the receptors is a human donor with narcolepsy.

This rearrangement joins TRBV5-6 to TRBJ2-3; TRBD1 agrees at 10 bases. The CDR3 extends over 16 amino acids. V gave up 3 bases and J gave up 5 bases; unmatched junction bases: 9. Germline lookup yields CDR1 SGHDT and CDR2 YYEEEE. As DNA, the CDR3 is TGTGCCAGCAGCTCCCTAGACAGGGGGCGGGTAGATACGCAGTATTTT. Its protein product is CASSSLDRGRVDTQYF.

The DNA for the CDR3 is TGTGCCAGCGGGGAGTTCTTAGAGACCCAGTACTTC. The encoded protein is CASGEFLETQYF. The V gene is TRBV11-2, the J gene TRBJ2-5; maybe TRBD2 (5 bases). The CDR3 contains 12 residues. CDR1 is SGHAT and CDR2 is FQNNGV in the germline V gene. V dropped 8 bases and J dropped 4 bases, with 11 bases sitting between them.

V usage is TRBV2 and J usage is TRBJ2-5, with a possible D match to TRBD1 (5 bases). The CDR3 sequence is 16 residues long. Trimming left V 7 bases short and J 7 bases short, with 25 bases between. Looked up from germline, CDR1 is SNHLY and CDR2 is FYNNEI. CDR3 nucleotides: TGTGCCAGCAAGTCTGGGGCCCTGACACTTGCCGGGACCCAGTACTTC. Its protein product is CASKSGALTLAGTQYF. The variable domain in full, completed from reference TRBV2 and TRBJ2-5, reads EPEVTQTPSHQVTQMGQEVILRCVPISNHLYFYWYRQILGQKVEFLVSFYNNEISEKSEIFDDQFSVERPDGSNFTLKIRSTKLEDSAMYFCASKSGALTLAGTQYFGPGTRLLVL.

This chain joins TRBV5-6 and TRBJ1-2, with a possible D match to TRBD1 (5 bases). Germline lookup yields CDR1 SGHDT and CDR2 YYEEEE. V lost 1 base to trimming and J lost 3 bases, with 19 bases between them. CDR3 size: 17 residues. The CDR3 sequence: CASSLKSGGIAYYGYTF. The CDR3 region has the DNA TGTGCCAGCAGCTTGAAAAGTGGGGGGATAGCGTACTATGGCTACACCTTC.

The chain is built from TRBV19 and TRBJ2-1; 8 positions match TRBD2. This CDR3 has 16 residues. The germline gives CDR1 LNHDA, CDR2 SQIVND (reference sequence). V lost 6 bases and J lost 4; bases outside the gene matches: 11. This CDR3 reads CASRMGWLAGYNEQFF. CDR3 bases: TGTGCCAGTAGAATGGGATGGCTAGCGGGTTACAATGAGCAGTTCTTC.